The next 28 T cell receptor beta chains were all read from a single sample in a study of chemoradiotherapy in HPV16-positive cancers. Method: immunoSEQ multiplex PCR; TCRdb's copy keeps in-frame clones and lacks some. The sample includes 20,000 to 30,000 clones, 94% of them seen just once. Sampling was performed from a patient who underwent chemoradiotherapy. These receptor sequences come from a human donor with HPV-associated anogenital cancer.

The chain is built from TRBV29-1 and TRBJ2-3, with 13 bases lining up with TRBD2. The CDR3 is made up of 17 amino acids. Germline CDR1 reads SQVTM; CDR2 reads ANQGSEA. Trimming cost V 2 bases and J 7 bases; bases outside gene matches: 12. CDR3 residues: CSVELWGTSGITNTQYF. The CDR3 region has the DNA TGCAGCGTTGAACTTTGGGGGACTAGCGGGATCACGAATACGCAGTATTTT.

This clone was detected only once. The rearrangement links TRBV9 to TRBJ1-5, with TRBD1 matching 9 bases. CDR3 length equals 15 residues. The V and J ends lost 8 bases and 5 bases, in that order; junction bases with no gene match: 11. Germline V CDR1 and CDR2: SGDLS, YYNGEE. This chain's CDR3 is CASSSGQGRYQPQHF. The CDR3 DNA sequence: TGTGCCAGTAGTTCGGGACAGGGAAGATATCAGCCCCAGCATTTT.

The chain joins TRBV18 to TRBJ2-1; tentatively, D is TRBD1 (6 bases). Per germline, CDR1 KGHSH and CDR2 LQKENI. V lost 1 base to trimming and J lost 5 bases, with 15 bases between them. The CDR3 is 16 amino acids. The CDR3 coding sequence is TGTGCCAGCTCACCACGTCAGGGGCGAGTGAACAATGAGCAGTTCTTC. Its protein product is CASSPRQGRVNNEQFF.

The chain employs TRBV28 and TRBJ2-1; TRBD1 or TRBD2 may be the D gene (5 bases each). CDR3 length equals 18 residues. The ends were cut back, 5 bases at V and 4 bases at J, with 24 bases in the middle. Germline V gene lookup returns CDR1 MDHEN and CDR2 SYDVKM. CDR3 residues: CASSLTSRDGKEYNEQFF. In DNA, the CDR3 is TGTGCCAGCAGTCTTACGTCCCGGGACGGAAAAGAATACAATGAGCAGTTCTTC.

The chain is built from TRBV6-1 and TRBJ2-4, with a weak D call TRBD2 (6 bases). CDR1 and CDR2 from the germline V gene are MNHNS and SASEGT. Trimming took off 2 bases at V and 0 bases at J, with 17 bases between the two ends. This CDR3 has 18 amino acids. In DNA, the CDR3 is TGTGCCAGCAGTGAATATAGGGGAGGCCCTCTAGCCAAAAACATTCAGTACTTC. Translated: CASSEYRGGPLAKNIQYF.

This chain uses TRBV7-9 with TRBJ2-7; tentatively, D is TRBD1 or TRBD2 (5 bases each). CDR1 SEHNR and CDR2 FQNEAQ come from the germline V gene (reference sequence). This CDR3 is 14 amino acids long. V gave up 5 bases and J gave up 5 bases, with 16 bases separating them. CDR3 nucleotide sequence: TGTGCCAGCAGCCTAGTGATCGGGACCCACGAGCAGTACTTC. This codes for CASSLVIGTHEQYF.

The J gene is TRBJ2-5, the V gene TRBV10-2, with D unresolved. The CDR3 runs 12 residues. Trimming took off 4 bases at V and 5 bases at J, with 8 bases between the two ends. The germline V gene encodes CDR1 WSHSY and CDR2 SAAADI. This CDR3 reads CASSARVETQYF. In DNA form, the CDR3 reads TGCGCCAGCAGTGCCAGAGTTGAGACCCAGTACTTC.

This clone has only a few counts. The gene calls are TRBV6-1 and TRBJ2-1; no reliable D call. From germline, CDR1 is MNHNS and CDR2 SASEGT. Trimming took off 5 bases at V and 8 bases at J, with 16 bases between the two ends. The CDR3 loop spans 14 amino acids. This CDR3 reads CASSISFGPDEQFF. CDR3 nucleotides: TGTGCCAGCAGTATCTCGTTCGGCCCAGATGAGCAGTTCTTC.

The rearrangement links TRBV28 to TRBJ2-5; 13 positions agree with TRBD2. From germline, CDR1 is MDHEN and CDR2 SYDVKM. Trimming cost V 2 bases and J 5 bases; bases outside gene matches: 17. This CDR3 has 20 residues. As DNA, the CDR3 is TGTGCCAGCAGTTTAGGGACAGGGCTTAGGACTAGCGGGAGAGGGGAGACCCAGTACTTC. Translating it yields CASSLGTGLRTSGRGETQYF. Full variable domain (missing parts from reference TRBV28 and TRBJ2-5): DVKVTQSSRYLVKRTGEKVFLECVQDMDHENMFWYRQDPGLGLRLIYFSYDVKMKEKGDIPEGYSVSREKKERFSLILESASTNQTSMYLCASSLGTGLRTSGRGETQYFGPGTRLLVL.

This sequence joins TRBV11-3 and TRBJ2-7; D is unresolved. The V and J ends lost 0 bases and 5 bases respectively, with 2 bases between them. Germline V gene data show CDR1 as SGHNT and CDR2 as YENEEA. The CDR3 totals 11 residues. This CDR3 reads CASSLDNEQYF. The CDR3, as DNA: TGTGCCAGCAGCTTAGATAACGAGCAGTACTTC.

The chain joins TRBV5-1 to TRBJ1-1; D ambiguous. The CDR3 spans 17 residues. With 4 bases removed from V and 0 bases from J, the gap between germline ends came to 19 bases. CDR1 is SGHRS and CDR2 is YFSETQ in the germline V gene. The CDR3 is CASSLADSSEVNTEAFF. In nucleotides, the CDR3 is TGCGCCAGCAGCCTGGCGGACTCCTCGGAGGTGAACACTGAAGCTTTCTTT.

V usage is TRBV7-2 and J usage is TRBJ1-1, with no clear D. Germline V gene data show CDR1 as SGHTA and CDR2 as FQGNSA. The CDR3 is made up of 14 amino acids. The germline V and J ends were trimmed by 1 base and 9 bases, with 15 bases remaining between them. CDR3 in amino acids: CASSLDEWRRKAFF. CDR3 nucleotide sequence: TGTGCCAGCAGCTTAGACGAATGGCGAAGGAAAGCTTTCTTT.

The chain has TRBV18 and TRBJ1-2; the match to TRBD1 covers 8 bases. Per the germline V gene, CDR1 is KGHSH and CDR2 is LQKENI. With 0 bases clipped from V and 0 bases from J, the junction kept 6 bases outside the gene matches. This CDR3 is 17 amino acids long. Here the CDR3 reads CASSPPNRGTANYGYTF. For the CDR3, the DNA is TGTGCCAGCTCACCACCCAACAGGGGGACAGCTAACTATGGCTACACCTTC.

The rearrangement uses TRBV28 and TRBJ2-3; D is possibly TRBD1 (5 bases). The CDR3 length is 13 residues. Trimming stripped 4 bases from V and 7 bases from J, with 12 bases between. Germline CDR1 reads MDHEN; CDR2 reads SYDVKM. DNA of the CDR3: TGTGCCAGCAGTTCTCCTGGGGCCTATACGCAGTATTTT. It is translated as CASSSPGAYTQYF.

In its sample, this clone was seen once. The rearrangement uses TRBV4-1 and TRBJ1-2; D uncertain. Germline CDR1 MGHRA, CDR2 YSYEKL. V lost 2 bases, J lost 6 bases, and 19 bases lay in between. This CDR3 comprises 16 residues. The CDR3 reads CASSQLLPTLEDGYTF. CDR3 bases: TGCGCCAGCAGCCAACTCCTCCCGACCCTAGAGGATGGCTACACCTTC.

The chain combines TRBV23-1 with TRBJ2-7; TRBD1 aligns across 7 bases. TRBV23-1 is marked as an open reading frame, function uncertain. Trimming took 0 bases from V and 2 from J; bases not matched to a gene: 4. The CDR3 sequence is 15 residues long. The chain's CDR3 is CASSQSRGSPYEQYF. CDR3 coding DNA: TGCGCCAGCAGTCAATCCAGGGGGTCCCCCTACGAGCAGTACTTC.

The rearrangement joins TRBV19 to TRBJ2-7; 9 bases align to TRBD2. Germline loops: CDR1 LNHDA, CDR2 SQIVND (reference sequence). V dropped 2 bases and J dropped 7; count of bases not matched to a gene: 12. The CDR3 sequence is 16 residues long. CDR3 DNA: TGTGCCAGTAGTATATCATTTAGAGGACTAGCGCTGGAGCAGTACTTC. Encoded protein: CASSISFRGLALEQYF.

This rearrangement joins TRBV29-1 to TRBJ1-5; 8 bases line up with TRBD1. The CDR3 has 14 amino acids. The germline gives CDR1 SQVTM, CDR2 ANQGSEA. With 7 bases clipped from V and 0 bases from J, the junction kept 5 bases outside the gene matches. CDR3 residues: CSALTGDSNQPQHF. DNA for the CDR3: TGCAGCGCCCTGACAGGGGATAGCAATCAGCCCCAGCATTTT.

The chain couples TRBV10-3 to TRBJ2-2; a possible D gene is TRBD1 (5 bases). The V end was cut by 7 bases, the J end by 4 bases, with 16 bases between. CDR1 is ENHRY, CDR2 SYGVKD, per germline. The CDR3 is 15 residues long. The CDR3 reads CAIKGASESTGELFF. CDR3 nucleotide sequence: TGTGCCATCAAAGGGGCAAGTGAAAGCACCGGGGAGCTGTTTTTT.

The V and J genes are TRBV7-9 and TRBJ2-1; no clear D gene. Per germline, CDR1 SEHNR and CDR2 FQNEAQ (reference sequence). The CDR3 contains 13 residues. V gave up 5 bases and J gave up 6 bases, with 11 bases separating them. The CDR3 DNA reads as TGTGCCAGCAGCCGGGTTACTTCCAATGAGCAGTTCTTC. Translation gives CASSRVTSNEQFF.

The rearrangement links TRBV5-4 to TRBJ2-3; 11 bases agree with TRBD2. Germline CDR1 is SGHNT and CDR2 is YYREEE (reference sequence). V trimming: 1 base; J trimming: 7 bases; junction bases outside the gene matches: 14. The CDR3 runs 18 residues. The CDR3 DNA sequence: TGTGCCAGCAGCTTGACTCACACTAGCGGGGGAACCGGTAATACGCAGTATTTT. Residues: CASSLTHTSGGTGNTQYF.

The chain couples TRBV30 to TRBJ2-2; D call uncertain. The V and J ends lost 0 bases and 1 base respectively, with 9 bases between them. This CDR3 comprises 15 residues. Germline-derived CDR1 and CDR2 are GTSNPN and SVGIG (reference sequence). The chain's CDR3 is CAWSVRPLNTGELFF. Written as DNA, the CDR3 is TGTGCCTGGAGTGTTAGACCGTTGAACACCGGGGAGCTGTTTTTT.

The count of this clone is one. The CDR3 bases are TGTGCCAGCAGCGTATCCAGGGAGGGGACCCAGTACTTC. The encoded protein is CASSVSREGTQYF. The chain has TRBV9 and TRBJ2-5; 7 bases are shared with TRBD2. Per germline, CDR1 SGDLS and CDR2 YYNGEE. This CDR3 comprises 13 residues. V shed 1 base, J shed 7 bases, and the junction held 4 bases outside the gene matches.

CDR3 in amino acids: CASSLAGGGHYEQYF. CDR3 in DNA: TGTGCCAGCAGCTTGGCCGGGGGAGGGCACTACGAGCAGTACTTC. The chain uses TRBV5-4 and TRBJ2-7, with TRBD2 identical over 7 bases. CDR3 length: 15 amino acids. Germline CDR1 reads SGHNT; CDR2 reads YYREEE (reference sequence). With V trimmed by 0 bases and J by 3 bases, 6 bases remained unmatched.

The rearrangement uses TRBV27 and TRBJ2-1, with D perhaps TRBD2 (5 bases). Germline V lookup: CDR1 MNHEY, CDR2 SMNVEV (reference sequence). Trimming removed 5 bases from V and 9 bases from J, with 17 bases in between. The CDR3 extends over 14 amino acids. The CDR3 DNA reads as TGTGCCAGCAGTGTTCCGGGGTTTAACAGTGAGCAGTTCTTC. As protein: CASSVPGFNSEQFF.

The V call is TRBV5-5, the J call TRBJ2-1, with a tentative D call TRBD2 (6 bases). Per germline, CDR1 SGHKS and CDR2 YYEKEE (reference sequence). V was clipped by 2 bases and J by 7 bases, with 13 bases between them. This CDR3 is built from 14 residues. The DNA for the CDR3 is TGTGCCAGCAGCTTTTTCCTAGCGACGAATGAGCAGTTCTTC. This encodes CASSFFLATNEQFF.

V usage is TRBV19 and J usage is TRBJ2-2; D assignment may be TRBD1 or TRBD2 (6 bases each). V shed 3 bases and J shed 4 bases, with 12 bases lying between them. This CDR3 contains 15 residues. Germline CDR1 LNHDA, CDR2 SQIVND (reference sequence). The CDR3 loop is CASSMNRDSTGELFF. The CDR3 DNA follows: TGTGCCAGTAGTATGAACAGGGACTCCACCGGGGAGCTGTTTTTT.

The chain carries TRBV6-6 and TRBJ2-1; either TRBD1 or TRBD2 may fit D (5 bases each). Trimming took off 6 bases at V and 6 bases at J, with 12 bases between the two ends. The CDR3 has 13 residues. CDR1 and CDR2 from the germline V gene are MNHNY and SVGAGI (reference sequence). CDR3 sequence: CASRYGTSNEQFF. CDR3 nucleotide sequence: TGTGCCAGCAGATACGGGACGAGCAATGAGCAGTTCTTC.